This TCR beta chain emerged from a study of cytomegalovirus exposure and HLA in healthy donors (dated by TCRdb to about 2017). Turning to the overall study: According to a later analysis, one platform produced both the 110 or so validation repertoires and the 720 or so repertoires of the first cohort. The study aimed to test whether cataloging public T cell receptors could reveal signatures of past pathogen exposure. Along with the approximately 620-subject first cohort, a separate validation cohort of over 90 different subjects was used. To predict cytomegalovirus infection status, the study brought together high-throughput TCR immunosequencing, statistical association of individual TCRs with disease status, and machine learning.

The library was obtained by the immunoSEQ multiplex PCR assay. In the original analysis: A statistical classification framework was developed to diagnose cytomegalovirus status using the catalog of TCR beta chain sequences. TCRdb took over this immuneACCESS table, retaining in-frame rearrangements with V and J assigned. Such tables are incomplete; in checked studies, under half of the missing clones stem from an unresolved V gene, and the remainder is unexplained. That table is the source of V, J and clone size, and D and trimming were worked out from the DNA. The sample data list roughly 130,000 clones, and about four fifths of these were observed just once. More than 1.4% of the sample goes to the ten largest clones. Points on this clone: Its specific antigen is unknown. No much larger clone exists at a distance of one base, and base qualities are not known.

Paper-wide results and their limitations: While some public TCRs were present in many individuals, most TCR sequences turned up only very rarely across donors. Three of the identified cytomegalovirus-associated TCR beta chains were confirmed in vitro to be specific for cytomegalovirus antigens. The classifier was reported to diagnose cytomegalovirus status with high specificity and sensitivity in both the original and validation cohorts. In the study, 164 TCR beta chains were listed as associated with cytomegalovirus. A later analysis found that TCRs clustered in the first cohort also tended to co-occur in the 120 or so validation repertoires, with approximately 95% of cluster scores above 0. All 120 or so repertoires were used to score co-occurrence in the validation cohort in a later analysis, because that analysis had no HLA typing for the cohort. It was suggested by the authors that the approach could potentially be generalized to other disease states and immunological phenotypes.

From a lookup of the germline V gene, CDR1 and CDR2 are ENHRY and SYGVKD. V and J are trimmed by 0 bases and 2 bases, and the gene matches miss 4 bases of the junction. The CDR3 spans 15 residues, from the cysteine through the phenylalanine. Only the CDR3 part of the read is kept: 45 bases, read in frame from the first base. Separate from the approximately 690-subject first cohort, the validation cohort of some 130 subjects was the group to which the donors belonged. The rearranged segments are TRBV10-3 and TRBJ2-7; 7 bases in between match TRBD2. Sample: PBMCs. This receptor was obtained from a woman in her 30s in good health and CMV-seronegative. The CDR3 protein: CAISESGGDAYEQYF. The sequenced DNA: TGTGCCATCAGTGAGTCGGGGGGGGATGCCTACGAGCAGTACTTC.